This T cell receptor (beta chain) stems from a study of metastatic and nonmetastatic thyroid tumors. Study information: The authors compared repertoires across blood and tumor or nodule tissue from malignant and benign thyroid patients.

As originally analysed: To classify distant metastasis in papillary thyroid cancer, a model was built from CDR3 differences across clinicopathological groups. TCRdb reassembled clones from the PCR reads with MiXCR. The V and J calls here are based on TCRdb, not the publication. Of approximately 15,000 clones in the sample, under 15% were seen once. In regard to this clone: As yet, its antigen is unknown.

Study-wide results and caveats: It was reportedly found that TCR beta diversity was significantly higher in malignant thyroid tumors than in benign nodules, a difference seen in both blood and tumor samples.

Trimming removed 3 bases from V and 5 bases from J, with 15 bases in between. The CDR3 spans 16 residues. The germline V gene has CDR1 SGDLS and CDR2 YYNGEE. Patients underwent thyroid surgery, and none had received any treatment before it. This chain joins TRBV9 and TRBJ1-6, with a tentative D call TRBD1 (5 bases). Sequencing was carried out using tumor tissue. The TCR originated in a female donor with papillary thyroid cancer or a benign thyroid nodule (not recorded which). Some clones in this sample may be carry-over from other donors' samples. The CDR3 nucleotides are TGTGCCAGCAGCGCCCCCAAAGGGGCCGATAATTCACCCCTCCACTTT. This encodes CASSAPKGADNSPLHF.